This T cell receptor beta chain was documented in a study of regulatory T cells in long-lasting Graves disease. Whole-study results and caveats: There were preferences for TRBV28, TRBJ1-2 and TRBJ2-5 in persistent disease.

This sample's time point: newly diagnosed GD, antithyroid drugs for less than 3 months. PBMC-derived RNA was used for the TCR library. V was cut by 5 bases and J by 0 bases, with 11 bases left in between. CDR3 length equals 15 residues. Germline CDR1 reads MNHEY; CDR2 reads SMNVEV (reference sequence). The table lists this clonotype with many counts. What it binds is not known. CDR3 regions were amplified by Arm-PCR using iRepertoire HTBI primers to build TCR beta libraries. Each CDR3 protein gets one entry after TCRdb re-called the multiplex PCR reads with MiXCR. The sample has some 500,000 distinct CDR3 sequences, around 16% seen once. This sample was shared with a second study, whose subject was T cells in Graves' hyperthyroidism and ophthalmopathy. Per that study: Progression to ophthalmopathy was predicted a median of 6.5 months early.

This chain links TRBV27 with TRBJ1-3; D ambiguous. The TCR comes from a woman aged 40 to 65 with Graves disease. The sequenced sample was peripheral blood mononuclear cells (PBMCs), obtained at new diagnosis, from a patient treated with antithyroid drugs. This CDR3 reads CASSPSLGSGNTIYF. Here the CDR3 DNA reads TGTGCCAGCAGTCCCTCCCTCGGCTCTGGAAACACCATATATTTT.